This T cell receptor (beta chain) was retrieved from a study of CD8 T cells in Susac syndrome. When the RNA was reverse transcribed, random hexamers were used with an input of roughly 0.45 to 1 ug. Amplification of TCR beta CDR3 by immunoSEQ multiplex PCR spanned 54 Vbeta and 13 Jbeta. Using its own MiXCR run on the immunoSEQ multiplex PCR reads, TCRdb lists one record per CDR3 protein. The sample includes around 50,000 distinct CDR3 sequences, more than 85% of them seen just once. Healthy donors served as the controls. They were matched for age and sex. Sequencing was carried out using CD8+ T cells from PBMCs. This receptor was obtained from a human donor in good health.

The CDR3 DNA follows: TGTGCCAGTAGTAAGCTGGGGGCGAGTACTGAAGCTTTCTTT. Translating it yields CASSKLGASTEAFF. This chain links TRBV19 with TRBJ1-1; D might be TRBD1 (6 bases). V was pared by 4 bases and J by 5 bases, with 14 bases between. The CDR3 has 14 residues. Germline CDR1 and CDR2: LNHDA and SQIVND (reference sequence).